This section outlines one TCR beta chain sequence together with its context. Its antigen is not known. Time point denoted: sample taken at primary tumor resection. Researchers sequenced whole RNA taken from tumor, nontumor lung or frozen PBMC without sorting. This CDR3 is 15 amino acids long. Germline CDR1 and CDR2: LNHNV and YYDKDF (reference sequence). The V and J ends lost 0 bases and 10 bases respectively, with 18 bases between them. One entry per CDR3 protein results from TCRdb running MiXCR on the 5' RACE reads. Found here are 15,000 to 20,000 distinct CDR3 sequences, 5.7% of them singletons; the top ten hold about a tenth. This entry is derived from a study of spatial heterogeneity in lung cancer. Looking at the study overall: TCR transcript counts in tumor regions correlated strongly with a T cell module score from matched bulk RNA-seq.

Whole-study findings and limits: Among tumor T cells, estimated coverage was around 7.4% for alpha chains and approximately 13% for beta chains. One measure, the expanded intratumoral alpha and beta TCR count, tracked tumor mutation counts. Ubiquitous and regional expanded TCR counts mirrored ubiquitous and regional nonsynonymous mutation counts, respectively.

Sequences were derived from lung tumor tissue, sampled at surgery. The sequence was obtained from a female donor with early-stage non-small cell lung cancer. The V call is TRBV15, the J call TRBJ1-2; a weak D match, TRBD1 (6 bases). In DNA form, the CDR3 reads TGTGCCACCAGCAGAGAAGAGACAGGACCCACGTCCTACACCTTC. Amino acid sequence: CATSREETGPTSYTF.